The source of this T cell receptor (beta chain) is a study of blood T cell repertoires in COVID-19. Study in general: Whether acute or convalescent, the COVID-19 samples came from the United States, Italy and Spain. Sources were T cells, B-cell-depleted T cells, or PBMCs; the material itself was cDNA or gDNA.

CDR3 size: 18 residues. Trimming pared 1 base from V and 0 bases from J, leaving 13 bases between. Germline assignment: CDR1 LNHDA and CDR2 SQIVND (reference sequence). Per the study methods: Estimation of nucleated cell counts relied on the amplification of reference gene primers. Produced via immunoSEQ multiplex PCR; TCRdb's table is partial and in-frame only. That table gives V, J and clone size, and the DNA gave D and trimming. The sample holds tens of thousands of clones, approximately 86% seen once. Material: peripheral blood. The chain has TRBV19 and TRBJ2-6, with a possible D match to TRBD2 (5 bases). The sequence came from a woman in her 70s with acute or convalescent COVID-19. DNA for the CDR3: TGTGCCAGTAGTATAGTACCCGTTGGGAGCTCTGGGGCCAACGTCCTGACTTTC. Translation: CASSIVPVGSSGANVLTF.